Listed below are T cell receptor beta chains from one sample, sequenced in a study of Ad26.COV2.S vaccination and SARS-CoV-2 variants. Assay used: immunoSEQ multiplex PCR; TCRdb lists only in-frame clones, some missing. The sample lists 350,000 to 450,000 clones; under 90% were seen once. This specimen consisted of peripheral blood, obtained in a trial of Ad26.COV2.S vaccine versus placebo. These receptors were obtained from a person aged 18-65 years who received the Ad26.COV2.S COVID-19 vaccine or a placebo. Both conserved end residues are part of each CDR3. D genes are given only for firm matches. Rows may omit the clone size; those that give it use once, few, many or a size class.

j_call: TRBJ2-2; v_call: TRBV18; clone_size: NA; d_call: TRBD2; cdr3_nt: TGTGCCAGCTCATGGCGGGGGGATCGTGGCACCGGGGAGCTGTTTTTT; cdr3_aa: CASSWRGDRGTGELFF
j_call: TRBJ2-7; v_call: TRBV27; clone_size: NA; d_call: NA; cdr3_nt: TGTGCCAGCAGTTTTAACGGAGGGGCCTACGAGCAGTACTTC; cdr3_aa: CASSFNGGAYEQYF
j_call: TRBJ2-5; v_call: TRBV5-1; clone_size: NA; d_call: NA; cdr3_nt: TGCGCCAGCAGCCTTCTCTCGGTCCGAGAGACCCAGTACTTC; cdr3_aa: CASSLLSVRETQYF
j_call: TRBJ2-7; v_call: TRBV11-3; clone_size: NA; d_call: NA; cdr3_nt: TGTGCCAGCAGCTTGCAGGAGTACGAGCAGTACTTC; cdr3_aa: CASSLQEYEQYF
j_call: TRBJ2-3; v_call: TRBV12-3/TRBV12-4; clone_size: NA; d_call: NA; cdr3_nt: TGTGCCAGCAGAAGATTCACAGATACGCAGTATTTT; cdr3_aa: CASRRFTDTQYF
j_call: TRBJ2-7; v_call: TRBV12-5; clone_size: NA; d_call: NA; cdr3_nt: TGTGCTAGTGGTTACCAGGAGGCCTACGAGCAGTACTTC; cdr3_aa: CASGYQEAYEQYF
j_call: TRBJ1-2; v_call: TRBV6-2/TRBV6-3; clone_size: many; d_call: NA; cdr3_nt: TGTGCCAGCAGTGCAAGGGTCTATGGCTACACCTTC; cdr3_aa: CASSARVYGYTF
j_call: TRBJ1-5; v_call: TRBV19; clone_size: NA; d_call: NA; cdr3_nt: TGTGCCAGTAGTATGGACTACACGCTGCTTAATAGCAATCAGCCCCAGCATTTT; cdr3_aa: CASSMDYTLLNSNQPQHF
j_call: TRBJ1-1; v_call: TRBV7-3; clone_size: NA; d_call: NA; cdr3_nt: TGTGCCAGCAGCTTACAAGGCTACACTGAAGCTTTCTTT; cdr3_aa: CASSLQGYTEAFF
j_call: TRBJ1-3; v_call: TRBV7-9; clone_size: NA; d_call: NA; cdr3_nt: TGTGCCAGCAGCTTAGCGCGGGGAAACACCATATATTTT; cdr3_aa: CASSLARGNTIYF
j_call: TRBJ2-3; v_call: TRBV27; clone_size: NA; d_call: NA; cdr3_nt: TGTGCCAGCAGTTTATACCCCCCAGGTGGACCTAGCACAGATACGCAGTATTTT; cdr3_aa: CASSLYPPGGPSTDTQYF
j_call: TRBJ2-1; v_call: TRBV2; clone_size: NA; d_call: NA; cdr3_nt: TGTGCCAGCGAAGTAACTGCCTCCAATGAGCAGTTCTTC; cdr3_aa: CASEVTASNEQFF
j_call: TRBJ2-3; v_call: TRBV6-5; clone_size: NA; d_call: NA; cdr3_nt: TGTGCCAGCAGTTGGACAGCCACAGATACGCAGTATTTT; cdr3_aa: CASSWTATDTQYF
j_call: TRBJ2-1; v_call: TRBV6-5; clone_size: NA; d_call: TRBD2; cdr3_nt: TGTGCCAGCAGTTCTTGGAGCGGGAGTCTAAATGAGCAGTTCTTC; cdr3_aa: CASSSWSGSLNEQFF
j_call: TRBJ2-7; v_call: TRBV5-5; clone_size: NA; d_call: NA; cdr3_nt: TGTGCCAGCAGCTCCTCCTACGAGCAGTACTTC; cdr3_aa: CASSSSYEQYF
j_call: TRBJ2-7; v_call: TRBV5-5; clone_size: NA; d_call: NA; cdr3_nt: TGTGCCAGCATCACCCCAGGGGGGGACGAGCAGTACTTC; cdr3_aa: CASITPGGDEQYF
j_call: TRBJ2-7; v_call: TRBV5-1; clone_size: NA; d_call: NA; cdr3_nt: TGCGCCAGCAGCCCCCGGCAGGGGATGGGCGAGCAGTACTTC; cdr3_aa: CASSPRQGMGEQYF